One sample yielded the 24 T cell receptor beta chains listed below, sequenced in a study of blood T cells in healthy people across ages. A second PCR of about 7 to 12 cycles used a sample-barcoded 5' primer and a J-beta primer mix. TCRdb used MiXCR to reprocess the 5' RACE reads, holding one entry per CDR3 protein. This table holds hundreds of thousands of distinct CDR3 sequences, 48% found once. Sequenced material: blood. The receptors here all came from a man younger than 40 in good health.

This clonotype was counted only a few times. The chain is built from TRBV5-1 and TRBJ1-6; tentative D call: TRBD1 (5 bases). The CDR3 runs to 15 residues. V lost 1 base, J lost 10 bases, and 15 bases lay in between. Germline V lookup: CDR1 SGHRS, CDR2 YFSETQ. The CDR3 protein is CASSLSGQAQSPLHF. The CDR3 DNA sequence: TGCGCCAGCAGCTTGTCGGGGCAGGCGCAATCACCCCTCCACTTT. Full variable domain (remainder filled in from reference TRBV5-1 and TRBJ1-6): KAGVTQTPRYLIKTRGQQVTLSCSPISGHRSVSWYQQTPGQGLQFLFEYFSETQRNKGNFPGRFSGRQFSNSRSEMNVSTLELGDSALYLCASSLSGQAQSPLHFGNGTRLTVT.

The V call is TRBV28, the J call TRBJ2-7; 12 bases match TRBD2. The CDR3 covers 15 residues. Losses at the gene ends were 4 bases for V and 3 bases for J; bases not matched to a gene: 4. Germline V gives CDR1 MDHEN, CDR2 SYDVKM. CDR3 bases: TGTGCCAGCAGTTCTCCGGGACTAGCGGGCTACGAGCAGTACTTC. It encodes CASSSPGLAGYEQYF.

The rearrangement uses TRBV30 and TRBJ1-6; D is unresolved. Germline assignment: CDR1 GTSNPN and CDR2 SVGIG (reference sequence). The CDR3 is made up of 13 amino acids. Trimming shortened V by 5 bases and J by 9 bases, and 14 bases separated the two germline ends. The CDR3 loop is CAWGQLRVSPLHF. For the CDR3, the DNA is TGTGCCTGGGGCCAATTAAGGGTTTCACCCCTCCACTTT.

As DNA, the CDR3 is TGTGCCAGCAGTCCCGCTGACCTCCAGGTTGAAGCAGATACGCAGTATTTT. It encodes CASSPADLQVEADTQYF. The chain uses TRBV12-3 or TRBV12-4 and TRBJ2-3; no definite D call. This CDR3 comprises 17 residues. Trimming took 5 bases from V and 4 from J, leaving 22 bases between them.

The chain couples TRBV7-9 to TRBJ1-4; tentatively, D is TRBD1 (6 bases). In germline, CDR1 is SEHNR, CDR2 FQNEAQ (reference sequence). The CDR3 is 15 residues long. Trimming stripped 5 bases from V and 4 bases from J, with 14 bases between. CDR3 sequence (DNA): TGTGCCAGCAGCCTGCGGACAGAATTTAATGAAAAACTGTTTTTT. It specifies CASSLRTEFNEKLFF.

This clonotype has only a few counts. The chain is built from TRBV28 and TRBJ2-3; 7 nucleotides align to TRBD2. Germline CDR1 reads MDHEN; CDR2 reads SYDVKM. J gave up 0 bases and V 5 bases, and 5 bases lay outside the gene matches. The CDR3 loop spans 15 amino acids. CDR3 amino acids: CASSQAGLSTDTQYF. The CDR3 DNA follows: TGTGCCAGCAGTCAAGCGGGGCTCAGCACAGATACGCAGTATTTT.

A note on this clonotype: A read error may produce the germline difference seen at one junction end. The chain couples TRBV6-6 to TRBJ1-1; D unclear. Germline V lookup: CDR1 MNHNY, CDR2 SVGAGI (reference sequence). The CDR3 extends over 13 amino acids. CDR3 in DNA: TGTGCCAGCAGTGACTCGGCAGGACCTGAAGCTTTCTTT. It encodes CASSDSAGPEAFF.

The rearrangement uses TRBV19 and TRBJ1-3; D is possibly TRBD1 (6 bases). V lost 5 bases, J lost 0 bases, and 20 bases lay in between. This CDR3 comprises 18 residues. Germline CDR1 reads LNHDA; CDR2 reads SQIVND (reference sequence). CDR3 residues: CASSLRDNPQLSGNTIYF. The CDR3 DNA is TGTGCCAGTAGTCTCCGGGACAACCCCCAACTCTCTGGAAACACCATATATTTT.

The chain couples TRBV28 to TRBJ2-2; 8 bases match TRBD2. V shed 5 bases and J 3 bases; nucleotides not matched to a gene: 5. The CDR3 has 15 residues. CDR1 and CDR2 (germline): MDHEN, SYDVKM. The CDR3 DNA follows: TGTGCCAGCAGTCAAAGCGGGGGACACACCGGGGAGCTGTTTTTT. It is translated as CASSQSGGHTGELFF.

The CDR3 region is CASSPGTGQSNTGELFF. As DNA, the CDR3 is TGTGCCAGCAGCCCAGGGACGGGACAGTCGAACACCGGGGAGCTGTTTTTT. V and J are TRBV27 and TRBJ2-2; TRBD1 matches 7 bases. CDR3 length equals 17 residues. In germline, CDR1 is MNHEY, CDR2 SMNVEV (reference sequence). Germline trimming cut 6 bases from V and 0 bases from J; bases unmatched to any gene: 10.

Only a few counts were recorded for this clonotype. The chain recombines TRBV7-9 with TRBJ1-2, with 7 bases aligning to TRBD1. Trimming took 4 bases from V and 5 from J; bases not matched to a gene: 19. The CDR3 is 18 residues long. Germline assignment: CDR1 SEHNR and CDR2 FQNEAQ (reference sequence). CDR3: CASSSHRPSTGEGYGYTF. The CDR3 coding sequence is TGTGCCAGCAGCTCCCACCGGCCATCAACAGGGGAGGGGTATGGCTACACCTTC. The entire variable domain, with the rest obtained from reference TRBV7-9 and TRBJ1-2, is as follows: DTGVSQNPRHKITKRGQNVTFRCDPISEHNRLYWYRQTLGQGPEFLTYFQNEAQLEKSRLLSDRFSAERPKGSFSTLEIQRTEQGDSAMYLCASSSHRPSTGEGYGYTFGSGTRLTVV.

The CDR3 DNA follows: TGTGCCAGCAGCAAAGTGGGAGGGGTCACCCAGTACTTC. Translated: CASSKVGGVTQYF. The genes are TRBV21-1 and TRBJ2-5; whether TRBD2, the table's D call, matches the DNA was not checked. TRBV21-1 has pseudogene status. This CDR3 is built from 13 residues.

This clonotype has just a few counts. This chain connects TRBV6-5 to TRBJ2-3; 7 bases are a match to TRBD1. The V segment lost 6 bases and the J segment 0 bases; nucleotides outside the gene matches: 6. The CDR3 spans 15 residues. Per germline, CDR1 MNHEY and CDR2 SVGAGI. The CDR3 DNA reads as TGTGCCAGCAGAGATACAGGGGCGAGCACAGATACGCAGTATTTT. It codes for CASRDTGASTDTQYF.

The gene calls are TRBV12-3 or TRBV12-4 and TRBJ2-5; D is perhaps TRBD1 or TRBD2 (5 bases each). Trimming removed 1 base at V and 10 bases at J, with 7 bases between. The CDR3 extends over 11 amino acids. In nucleotides, the CDR3 is TGTGCCAGCAGTTTAGGAGGGGACCAGTACTTC. It translates to CASSLGGDQYF.

This clonotype was picked up a small number of times. The chain has TRBV4-1 and TRBJ2-1; D is undetermined. CDR3 length: 16 residues. Looked up from germline, CDR1 is MGHRA and CDR2 is YSYEKL. Trimming stripped 1 base from V and 2 bases from J, with 12 bases between. The CDR3 is CASSQVGPDPYNEQFF. CDR3 bases: TGCGCCAGCAGCCAAGTAGGGCCAGATCCCTACAATGAGCAGTTCTTC.

The CDR3 here is CASNTRQGKAEQYF. Written as DNA, the CDR3 is TGTGCCAGCAATACCAGACAGGGAAAGGCCGAGCAGTACTTC. The chain joins TRBV28 to TRBJ2-5, with 7 bases that match TRBD1. The J call may not be correct, given that the DNA end is closer to TRBJ2-7. CDR3 length: 14 residues. Looked up from germline, CDR1 is MDHEN and CDR2 is SYDVKM.

The chain combines TRBV6-6 with TRBJ2-7; 8 bases line up with TRBD1. J lost 0 bases, V lost 5 bases, and 9 bases had no gene match. Germline values: CDR1 MNHNY, CDR2 SVGAGI (reference sequence). This CDR3 is built from 16 residues. The CDR3 loop is CASSNGQGYSSYEQYF. CDR3 coding DNA: TGTGCCAGCAGTAACGGACAGGGATATAGCTCCTACGAGCAGTACTTC.

The CDR3 nucleotides are TGTGCCAGCATCGGGGGATTCCAAGAGACCCAGTACTTC. Translation: CASIGGFQETQYF. The V call is TRBV2, the J call TRBJ2-5; possibly TRBD2 for D (6 bases). The CDR3 contains 13 residues. Trimming removed 7 bases at V and 1 base at J, with 10 bases between. Germline V gene data show CDR1 as SNHLY and CDR2 as FYNNEI. The whole variable domain, remainder taken from reference TRBV2 and TRBJ2-5, is EPEVTQTPSHQVTQMGQEVILRCVPISNHLYFYWYRQILGQKVEFLVSFYNNEISEKSEIFDDQFSVERPDGSNFTLKIRSTKLEDSAMYFCASIGGFQETQYFGPGTRLLVL.

V and J are TRBV5-1 and TRBJ2-2, with D perhaps TRBD1 (5 bases). Germline V lookup: CDR1 SGHRS, CDR2 YFSETQ. V shed 4 bases and J shed 3 bases, with 19 bases lying between them. The length of the CDR3 is 17 residues. CDR3 DNA sequence: TGCGCCAGCAGCCCGAGACGGACGGACACTTACACCGGGGAGCTGTTTTTT. Amino acid sequence: CASSPRRTDTYTGELFF.

V and J are TRBV4-3 and TRBJ2-3; D perhaps matches TRBD1 (6 bases). The germline V and J ends were trimmed by 0 bases and 4 bases, with 14 bases remaining between them. Looked up from germline, CDR1 is LGHNA and CDR2 is YSLEER. This CDR3 contains 16 residues. The CDR3 here is CASSQDRQGSADTQYF. In nucleotides, the CDR3 is TGCGCCAGCAGCCAAGATCGGCAGGGGTCGGCAGATACGCAGTATTTT.

The chain links TRBV7-9 to TRBJ2-1; maybe TRBD2 (7 bases). With 0 bases removed from V and 7 bases from J, the gap between germline ends came to 13 bases. CDR3 size: 15 residues. The germline V gene encodes CDR1 SEHNR and CDR2 FQNEAQ (reference sequence). The chain's CDR3 is CASSLAGGRRNEQFF. CDR3 coding DNA: TGTGCCAGCAGCTTAGCGGGGGGGCGTCGAAATGAGCAGTTCTTC.

This clonotype was counted between two and nine times. The rearrangement joins TRBV6-5 to TRBJ1-4; 7 bases agree with TRBD1. CDR3 size: 15 residues. Losses at the gene ends were 3 bases for V and 9 bases for J; bases not matched to a gene: 10. Germline V CDR1 and CDR2: MNHEY, SVGAGI. DNA of the CDR3: TGTGCCAGCAGTTATTCCCGGGAGGGGGCTCAAAAACTGTTTTTT. Amino acids: CASSYSREGAQKLFF.

About this clonotype itself: This may arise from a read error, as a much more abundant clone is one base away. The rearrangement uses TRBV4-2 and TRBJ2-1; D ambiguous. Germline assignment: CDR1 LGHNA and CDR2 YNFKEQ. The CDR3 spans 15 residues. The ends were cut back, 0 bases at V and 13 bases at J, with 19 bases in the middle. The DNA of the CDR3 is TGTGCCAGCAGCCAAGAGTCAGGAATCCAAGAGACCCAGTTCTTC. Translated: CASSQESGIQETQFF.

This clonotype was detected only a few times. The chain has TRBV4-2 and TRBJ2-5, with unresolved D. CDR3 size: 15 residues. Germline CDR1 and CDR2: LGHNA and YNFKEQ. Trimming cost V 1 base and J 4 bases, with 13 bases left between them. The CDR3 DNA sequence: TGTGCCAGCAGCCAAGCAACGGCTAGACGAGAGACCCAGTACTTC. It yields the protein CASSQATARRETQYF.